This T cell receptor beta chain was observed in a study of blood T cell repertoires in COVID-19. Germline assignment: CDR1 SGHRS and CDR2 YFSETQ. V lost 1 base and J lost 6; bases outside the gene matches: 3. The CDR3 spans 15 residues. The protocol was immunoSEQ multiplex PCR, while the TCRdb copy is restricted to in-frame clones and leaves out a portion. The sample records approximately 330,000 clones, 86% being singletons. The TCR comes from a woman in her thirties or forties with acute COVID-19. The material sequenced was PBMCs or T cells enriched from blood (not recorded which). The V call is TRBV5-1, the J call TRBJ2-1; 11 nucleotides match TRBD2. CDR3 loop: CASSLWLAGGNEQFF. The CDR3 bases are TGCGCCAGCAGCTTGTGGCTAGCGGGGGGCAATGAGCAGTTCTTC.